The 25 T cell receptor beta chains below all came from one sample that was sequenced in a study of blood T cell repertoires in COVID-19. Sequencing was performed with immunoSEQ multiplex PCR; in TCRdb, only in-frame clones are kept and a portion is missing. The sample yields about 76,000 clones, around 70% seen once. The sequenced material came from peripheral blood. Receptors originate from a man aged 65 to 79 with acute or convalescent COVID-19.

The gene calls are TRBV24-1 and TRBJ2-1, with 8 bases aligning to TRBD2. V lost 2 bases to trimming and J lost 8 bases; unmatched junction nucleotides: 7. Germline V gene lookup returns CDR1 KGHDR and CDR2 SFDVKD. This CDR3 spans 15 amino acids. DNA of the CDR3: TGTGCCACCAGTGATTCCGGGACTAGTCGTTATGAGCAGTTCTTC. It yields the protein CATSDSGTSRYEQFF.

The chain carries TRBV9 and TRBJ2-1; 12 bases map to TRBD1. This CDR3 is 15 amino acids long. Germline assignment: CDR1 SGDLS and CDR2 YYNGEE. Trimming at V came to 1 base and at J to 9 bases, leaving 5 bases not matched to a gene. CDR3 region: CASSVLGTGGGEQFF. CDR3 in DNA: TGTGCCAGCAGCGTACTTGGGACAGGGGGCGGTGAGCAGTTCTTC.

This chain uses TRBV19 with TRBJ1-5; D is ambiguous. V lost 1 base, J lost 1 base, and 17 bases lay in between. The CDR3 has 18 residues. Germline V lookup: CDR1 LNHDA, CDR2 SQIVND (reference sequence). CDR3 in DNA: TGTGCCAGTAGTATAGTAGGAACGAGCCGCGGGAGCAATCAGCCCCAGCATTTT. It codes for CASSIVGTSRGSNQPQHF.

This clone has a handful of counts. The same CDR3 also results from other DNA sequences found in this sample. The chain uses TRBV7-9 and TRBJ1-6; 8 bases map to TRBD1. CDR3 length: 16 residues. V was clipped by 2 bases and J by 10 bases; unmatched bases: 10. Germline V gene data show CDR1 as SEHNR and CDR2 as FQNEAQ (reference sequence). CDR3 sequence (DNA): TGTGCCAGCAGCTTAATATCTACAGGGGGGAGGTCACCCCTCCACTTT. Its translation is CASSLISTGGRSPLHF.

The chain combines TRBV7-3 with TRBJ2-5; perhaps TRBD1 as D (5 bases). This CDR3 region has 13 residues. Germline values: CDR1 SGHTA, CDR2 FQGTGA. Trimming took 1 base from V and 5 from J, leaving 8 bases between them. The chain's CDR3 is CASSLNWGETQYF. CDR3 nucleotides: TGTGCCAGCAGCTTAAACTGGGGCGAGACCCAGTACTTC.

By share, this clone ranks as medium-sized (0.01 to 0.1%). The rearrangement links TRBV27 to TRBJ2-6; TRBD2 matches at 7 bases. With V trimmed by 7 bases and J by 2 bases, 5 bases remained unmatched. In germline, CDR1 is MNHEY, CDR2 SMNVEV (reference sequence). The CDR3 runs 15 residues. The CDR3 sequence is CASIGLEAGANVLTF. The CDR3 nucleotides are TGTGCCAGCATTGGACTAGAGGCTGGGGCCAACGTCCTGACTTTC.

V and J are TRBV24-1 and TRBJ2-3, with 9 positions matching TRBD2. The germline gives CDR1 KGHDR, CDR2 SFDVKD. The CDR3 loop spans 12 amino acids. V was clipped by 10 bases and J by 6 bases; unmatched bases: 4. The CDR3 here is CATGLAGDTQYF. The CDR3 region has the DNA TGTGCCACGGGACTAGCCGGCGATACGCAGTATTTT.

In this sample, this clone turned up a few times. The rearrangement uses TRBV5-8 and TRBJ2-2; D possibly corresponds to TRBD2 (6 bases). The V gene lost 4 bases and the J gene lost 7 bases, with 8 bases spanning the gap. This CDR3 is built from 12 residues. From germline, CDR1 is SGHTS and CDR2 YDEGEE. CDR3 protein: CASSLRGGELFF. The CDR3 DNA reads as TGTGCCAGCAGCCTGCGGGGCGGGGAGCTGTTTTTT.

CDR3 amino acids: CASKSDGGGYEQYF. The CDR3 DNA sequence: TGTGCCAGCAAGTCGGACGGAGGCGGGTACGAGCAGTACTTC. The chain is built from TRBV28 and TRBJ2-7; weak D call: TRBD2 (5 bases). V lost 7 bases and J 4 bases, leaving 17 bases between the germline ends. This CDR3 comprises 14 residues. Germline CDR1 is MDHEN and CDR2 is SYDVKM.

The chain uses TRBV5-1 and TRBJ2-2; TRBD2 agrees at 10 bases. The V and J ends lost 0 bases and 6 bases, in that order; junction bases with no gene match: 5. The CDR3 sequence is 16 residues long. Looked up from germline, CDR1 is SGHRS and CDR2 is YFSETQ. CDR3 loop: CASSLALAGDPGELFF. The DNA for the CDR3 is TGCGCCAGCAGCTTGGCGCTAGCGGGAGACCCCGGGGAGCTGTTTTTT. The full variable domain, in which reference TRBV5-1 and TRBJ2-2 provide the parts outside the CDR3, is KAGVTQTPRYLIKTRGQQVTLSCSPISGHRSVSWYQQTPGQGLQFLFEYFSETQRNKGNFPGRFSGRQFSNSRSEMNVSTLELGDSALYLCASSLALAGDPGELFFGEGSRLTVL.

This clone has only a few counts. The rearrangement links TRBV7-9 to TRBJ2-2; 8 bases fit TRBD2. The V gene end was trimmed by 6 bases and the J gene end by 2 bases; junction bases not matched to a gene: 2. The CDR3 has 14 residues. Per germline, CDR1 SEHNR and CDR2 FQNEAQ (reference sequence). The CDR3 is CASSLAGNTGELFF. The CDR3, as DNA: TGTGCCAGCAGTCTAGCGGGTAACACCGGGGAGCTGTTTTTT.

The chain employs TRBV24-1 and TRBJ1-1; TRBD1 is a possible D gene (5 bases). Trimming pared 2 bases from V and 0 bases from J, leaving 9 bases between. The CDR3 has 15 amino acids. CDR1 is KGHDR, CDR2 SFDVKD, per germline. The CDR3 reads CATSDSGLVNTEAFF. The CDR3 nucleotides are TGTGCCACCAGTGATTCAGGGCTTGTGAACACTGAAGCTTTCTTT.

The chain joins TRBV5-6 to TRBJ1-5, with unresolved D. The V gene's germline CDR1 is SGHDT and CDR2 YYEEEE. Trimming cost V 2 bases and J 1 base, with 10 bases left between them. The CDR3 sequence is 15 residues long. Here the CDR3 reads CASSFEGSSNQPQHF. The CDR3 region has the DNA TGTGCCAGCAGCTTCGAGGGATCAAGCAATCAGCCCCAGCATTTT.

CDR3 in DNA: TGTGCCAGCAGTGATACAGGGATAGGGATCCCAAAACTGTTTTTT. Its protein product is CASSDTGIGIPKLFF. The chain links TRBV2 to TRBJ1-4, with D possibly being TRBD1 (6 bases). The V gene lost 3 bases and the J gene lost 10 bases, with 18 bases spanning the gap. Germline V lookup: CDR1 SNHLY, CDR2 FYNNEI. This CDR3 is built from 15 residues.

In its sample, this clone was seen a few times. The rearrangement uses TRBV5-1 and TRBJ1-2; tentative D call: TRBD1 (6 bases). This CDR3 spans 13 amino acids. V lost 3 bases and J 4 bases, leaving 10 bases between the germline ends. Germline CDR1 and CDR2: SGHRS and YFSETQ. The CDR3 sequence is CASSSGQPYGYTF. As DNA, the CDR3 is TGCGCCAGCAGCTCGGGACAACCCTATGGCTACACCTTC.

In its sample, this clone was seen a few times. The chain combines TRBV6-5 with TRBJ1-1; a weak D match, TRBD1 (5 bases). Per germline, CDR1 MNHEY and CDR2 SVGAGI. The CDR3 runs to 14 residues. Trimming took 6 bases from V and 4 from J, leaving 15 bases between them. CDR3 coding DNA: TGTGCCAGCAGATGGGGGGATAGGGGCACTGAAGCTTTCTTT. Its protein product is CASRWGDRGTEAFF.

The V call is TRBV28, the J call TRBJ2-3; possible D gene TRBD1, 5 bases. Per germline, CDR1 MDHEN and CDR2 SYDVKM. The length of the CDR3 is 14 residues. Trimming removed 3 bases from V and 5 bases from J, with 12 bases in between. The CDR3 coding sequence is TGTGCCAGCAGTTTCGTGACAGCCCTAGATACGCAGTATTTT. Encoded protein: CASSFVTALDTQYF.

The CDR3 coding sequence is TGTGCCAGCAGCCTATCCGGGACAGTTGATCAGCCCCAGCATTTT. Amino acids: CASSLSGTVDQPQHF. The chain couples TRBV9 to TRBJ1-5, with TRBD1 matching over 7 bases. The CDR3 extends over 15 amino acids. Unmatched junction bases numbered 9, after V lost 4 bases and J lost 5 bases. Germline V gene lookup returns CDR1 SGDLS and CDR2 YYNGEE.

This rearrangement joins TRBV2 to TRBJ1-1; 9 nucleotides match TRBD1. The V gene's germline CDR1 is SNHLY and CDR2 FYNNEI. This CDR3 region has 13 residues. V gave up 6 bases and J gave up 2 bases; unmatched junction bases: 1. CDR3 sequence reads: CASRGQGNTEAFF. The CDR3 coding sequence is TGTGCCAGCAGGGGACAGGGAAACACTGAAGCTTTCTTT.

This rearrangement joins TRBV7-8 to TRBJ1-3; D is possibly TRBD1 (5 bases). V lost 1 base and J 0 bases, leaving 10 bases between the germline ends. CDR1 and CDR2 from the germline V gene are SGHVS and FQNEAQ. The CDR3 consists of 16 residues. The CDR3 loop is CASSLGGGFSGNTIYF. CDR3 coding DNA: TGTGCCAGCAGCTTAGGGGGGGGTTTCTCTGGAAACACCATATATTTT.

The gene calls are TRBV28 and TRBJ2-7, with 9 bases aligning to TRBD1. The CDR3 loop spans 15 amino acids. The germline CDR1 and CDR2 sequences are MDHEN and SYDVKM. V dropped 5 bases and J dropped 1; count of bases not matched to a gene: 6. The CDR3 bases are TGTGCCAGCAGTCCTGCGGGACAGGGATCCTACGAGCAGTACTTC. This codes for CASSPAGQGSYEQYF.

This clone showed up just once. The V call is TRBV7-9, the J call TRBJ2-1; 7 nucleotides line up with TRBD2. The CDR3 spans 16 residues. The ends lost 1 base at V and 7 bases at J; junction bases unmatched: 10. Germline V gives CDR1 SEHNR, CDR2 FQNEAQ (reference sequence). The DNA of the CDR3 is TGTGCCAGCAGCTTAGGGGGAGGGAGGGCCGCAAATGAGCAGTTCTTC. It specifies CASSLGGGRAANEQFF.

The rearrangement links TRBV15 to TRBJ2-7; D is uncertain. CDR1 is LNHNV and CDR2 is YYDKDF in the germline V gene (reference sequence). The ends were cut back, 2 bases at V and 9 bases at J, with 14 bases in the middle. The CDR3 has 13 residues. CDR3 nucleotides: TGTGCCACCAGCAGACAGGTGGAATATGCGCAGTACTTC. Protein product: CATSRQVEYAQYF.

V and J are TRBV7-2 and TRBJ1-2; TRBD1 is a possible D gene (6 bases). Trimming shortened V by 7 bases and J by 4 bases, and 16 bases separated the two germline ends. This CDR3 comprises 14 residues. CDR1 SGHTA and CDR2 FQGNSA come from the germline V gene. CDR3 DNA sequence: TGTGCCAGCAACTCCTTCGGGACAAGCTATGGCTACACCTTC. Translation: CASNSFGTSYGYTF.

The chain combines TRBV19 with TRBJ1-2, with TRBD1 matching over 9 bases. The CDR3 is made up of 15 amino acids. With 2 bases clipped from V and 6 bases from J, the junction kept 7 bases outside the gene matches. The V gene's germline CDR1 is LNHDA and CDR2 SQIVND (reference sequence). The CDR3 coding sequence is TGTGCCAGTAGTATACCTAGGACAGGGGATCATGGCTACACCTTC. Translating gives CASSIPRTGDHGYTF.